This T cell receptor (beta chain) was sequenced in a study of blood T cells in healthy people across ages. Using a J-beta primer mix together with a sample-barcoded 5' primer, a second PCR was run for 7 to 11 cycles. MiXCR, run by TCRdb on the 5' RACE reads, gives a single entry per CDR3 protein. The sample has about 800,000 distinct CDR3 sequences, 20% to 25% seen once. This CDR3 contains 11 residues. Per the germline V gene, CDR1 is MNHNS and CDR2 is SASEGT. Collection of about 9.4 milliliters of peripheral blood was performed for each donor. The amount of total RNA extracted per sample was at least 5.5 micrograms. Concerning this clonotype: A junction boundary mismatches the germline segment, possibly from a read error.

Another study also made use of these data, one on T cells of mothers and their children. This second report adds: Normalized overlap was always slightly, never significantly, higher in related than unrelated mother-child pairs.

The TCR sequence derives from a boy between 10 and 17 years old in good health. V gene TRBV6-1 combines with J gene TRBJ2-5, with D hard to call. The source material was blood. CDR3 amino acids: CASSDNLSPFF. The CDR3 DNA sequence: TGTGCCAGCAGTGATAACCTTAGTCCGTTCTTC.